Below are 20 T cell receptor beta chains sequenced from a single sample in a study of shared clonotypes between healthy human individuals. Assay: immunoSEQ multiplex PCR; the TCRdb copy retains only in-frame clones and omits some. The table lists over a million clones, around 76% of them singletons. The specimen was memory CD4+ T cells sorted from blood. Subset in this sample: CD45RA-negative fraction. These receptors all stem from a man aged 18 to 30 in good health.

The chain has TRBV18 and TRBJ1-4; no reliable D call. The V gene lost 2 bases and the J gene lost 3 bases, with 10 bases spanning the gap. Germline V gene sequence: CDR1 KGHSH, CDR2 LQKENI. The CDR3 spans 15 residues. In DNA, the CDR3 is TGTGCCAGCTCACCATTTGGGGAGGCTAATGAAAAACTGTTTTTT. Its protein product is CASSPFGEANEKLFF.

As regards this clone: The same CDR3 can be traced to other DNA sequences in this sample. The rearrangement uses TRBV5-1 and TRBJ2-7; a possible D gene is TRBD2 (6 bases). The germline V and J ends were trimmed by 2 bases and 0 bases, with 9 bases remaining between them. The CDR3 has 14 residues. The germline gives CDR1 SGHRS, CDR2 YFSETQ. Here the CDR3 reads CASSFPEGSYEQYF. The CDR3 nucleotides are TGCGCCAGCAGCTTCCCGGAGGGCTCCTACGAGCAGTACTTC.

The gene calls are TRBV10-1 and TRBJ2-3; possible D gene TRBD1, 5 bases. Per the germline V gene, CDR1 is WNHNN and CDR2 is SYGVQD (reference sequence). Trimming took 6 bases from V and 4 from J, leaving 14 bases between them. This CDR3 contains 14 residues. The CDR3 DNA follows: TGCGCCAGCAGCCCAATAAGGGGTGCAGATACGCAGTATTTT. It is translated as CASSPIRGADTQYF.

As to this clone: At the DNA level, this CDR3 is encoded by other sequences in the same sample as well. The CDR3 region is CASSLRGYQETQYF. CDR3 bases: TGCGCCAGCAGCTTGCGGGGGTATCAAGAGACCCAGTACTTC. This chain connects TRBV5-1 to TRBJ2-5; a possible D gene is TRBD2 (6 bases). The length of the CDR3 is 14 residues. Germline assignment: CDR1 SGHRS and CDR2 YFSETQ. V lost 1 base and J lost 2, with 9 bases in between.

The gene calls are TRBV30 and TRBJ1-4, with a tentative D call TRBD1 (5 bases). Trimming pared 2 bases from V and 5 bases from J, leaving 12 bases between. Germline-derived CDR1 and CDR2 are GTSNPN and SVGIG (reference sequence). This CDR3 contains 14 residues. Written as DNA, the CDR3 is TGTGCCTGGAGTTCCGGGACGTGGAATGAAAAACTGTTTTTT. The encoded protein is CAWSSGTWNEKLFF.

The rearrangement joins TRBV6-5 to TRBJ1-5; no clear D gene. Germline-derived CDR1 and CDR2 are MNHEY and SVGAGI. This CDR3 is 12 amino acids long. Trimming shortened V by 10 bases and J by 2 bases, and 9 bases separated the two germline ends. The CDR3 coding sequence is TGTGCCACCGGCGATGGCAATCAGCCCCAGCATTTT. Translating it yields CATGDGNQPQHF.

The chain joins TRBV5-4 to TRBJ2-1; 7 positions match TRBD2. Germline CDR1 SGHNT, CDR2 YYREEE (reference sequence). The length of the CDR3 is 15 residues. The junction had 8 bases not matched to a gene; V was cut back by 4 bases and J by 4 bases. The CDR3 sequence: CASSSDGGRYNEQFF. The CDR3 DNA follows: TGTGCCAGCAGCAGCGACGGGGGGAGATACAATGAGCAGTTCTTC.

CDR3 DNA sequence: TGTGCCAGCAGCTTGGCCAGGAGCTCTGGGGCCAACGTCCTGACTTTC. This sequence encodes CASSLARSSGANVLTF. The gene calls are TRBV5-6 and TRBJ2-6; D uncertain. From germline, CDR1 is SGHDT and CDR2 YYEEEE. The ends were cut back, 0 bases at V and 0 bases at J, with 7 bases in the middle. The CDR3 has 16 amino acids. Full variable domain (remainder filled in from reference TRBV5-6 and TRBJ2-6): DAGVTQSPTHLIKTRGQQVTLRCSPKSGHDTVSWYQQALGQGPQFIFQYYEEEERQRGNFPDRFSGHQFPNYSSELNVNALLLGDSALYLCASSLARSSGANVLTFGAGSRLTVL.

V is TRBV5-1 and J is TRBJ2-1; 8 bases are a match to TRBD2. After removal of 2 bases from V and 7 bases from J, the junction contained 8 bases not matched to a gene. This CDR3 spans 15 amino acids. Germline CDR1 SGHRS, CDR2 YFSETQ. DNA of the CDR3: TGCGCCAGCAGCTTAATCGGGACTAGTAGTAATGAGCAGTTCTTC. Protein: CASSLIGTSSNEQFF.

V gene TRBV7-2 combines with J gene TRBJ2-7, with TRBD1 as a possible D gene (6 bases). Trimming left V 6 bases short and J 9 bases short, with 21 bases between. The CDR3 extends over 14 amino acids. Per the germline V gene, CDR1 is SGHTA and CDR2 is FQGNSA. The CDR3 coding sequence is TGTGCCAGCAGTCCGTCAGGGGTCTCGTCGGGGCAGTACTTC. It codes for CASSPSGVSSGQYF.

This chain joins TRBV11-2 and TRBJ1-2; maybe TRBD1 (6 bases). V was shortened by 0 bases and J by 4 bases, with 9 bases between the two germline ends. This CDR3 contains 14 residues. Germline CDR1 is SGHAT and CDR2 is FQNNGV. The CDR3 DNA follows: TGTGCCAGCAGCTTAGATTCCAGGGGCTATGGCTACACCTTC. Translated: CASSLDSRGYGYTF.

The chain carries TRBV5-1 and TRBJ2-3, with D hard to call. The V gene's germline CDR1 is SGHRS and CDR2 YFSETQ. The CDR3 consists of 15 residues. Between the trimmed V and J ends, which lost 0 bases and 1 base, there was a span of 9 bases. CDR3 sequence: CASSLEYSRTDTQYF. The CDR3 DNA is TGCGCCAGCAGCTTGGAGTACAGCCGCACAGATACGCAGTATTTT. Full variable domain (remainder filled in from reference TRBV5-1 and TRBJ2-3): KAGVTQTPRYLIKTRGQQVTLSCSPISGHRSVSWYQQTPGQGLQFLFEYFSETQRNKGNFPGRFSGRQFSNSRSEMNVSTLELGDSALYLCASSLEYSRTDTQYFGPGTRLTVL.

The chain carries TRBV2 and TRBJ2-2, with TRBD2 matching over 14 bases. V lost 5 bases to trimming and J lost 5 bases; unmatched junction nucleotides: 10. The CDR3 extends over 18 amino acids. The germline gives CDR1 SNHLY, CDR2 FYNNEI. CDR3: CASSSRLAGGPGTGELFF. The CDR3 DNA reads as TGTGCCAGCAGTTCTAGACTAGCGGGAGGGCCGGGTACCGGGGAGCTGTTTTTT.

The chain employs TRBV7-2 and TRBJ2-2; D is unclear. This CDR3 is built from 13 residues. Germline CDR1 reads SGHTA; CDR2 reads FQGNSA. V lost 2 bases to trimming and J lost 2 bases, with 3 bases between them. The CDR3 spells CASSLINTGELFF. The CDR3 region has the DNA TGTGCCAGCAGCTTAATAAACACCGGGGAGCTGTTTTTT.

This chain links TRBV18 with TRBJ2-7; 9 nucleotides agree with TRBD1. The CDR3 length is 13 residues. Germline CDR1 reads KGHSH; CDR2 reads LQKENI. With V trimmed by 2 bases and J by 7 bases, 3 bases remained unmatched. Written as DNA, the CDR3 is TGTGCCAGCTCACCATTGACAGGGGGGGAGCAGTACTTC. It encodes CASSPLTGGEQYF.

CDR3 in DNA: TGTGCCAGCAGCTTGGATGGTACAGCCTACGAGCAGTACTTC. It translates to CASSLDGTAYEQYF. V usage is TRBV5-4 and J usage is TRBJ2-7, with no clear D. The germline V gene encodes CDR1 SGHNT and CDR2 YYREEE (reference sequence). Trimming took 0 bases from V and 2 from J, leaving 9 bases between them. The CDR3 loop spans 14 amino acids.

This chain connects TRBV5-5 to TRBJ2-3, with D possibly matching TRBD2 (6 bases). Germline lookup yields CDR1 SGHKS and CDR2 YYEKEE (reference sequence). The CDR3 consists of 15 residues. Trimming left V 1 base short and J 0 bases short, with 9 bases between. The DNA for the CDR3 is TGTGCCAGCAGCTTGTACAGCGGGAGCACAGATACGCAGTATTTT. It is translated as CASSLYSGSTDTQYF.

The chain joins TRBV7-9 to TRBJ2-1; 15 bases agree with TRBD2. Germline assignment: CDR1 SEHNR and CDR2 FQNEAQ (reference sequence). The CDR3 consists of 13 residues. The CDR3 coding sequence is TGTGCTACCGGGACTAGCGGGAGGAATGAGCAGTTCTTC. This sequence encodes CATGTSGRNEQFF.

This clone showed up many times. Additional DNA sequences in this sample encode the identical CDR3. The chain uses TRBV7-2 and TRBJ1-3; D remains ambiguous. CDR1 and CDR2 from the germline V gene are SGHTA and FQGNSA. The V and J ends lost 4 bases and 0 bases respectively, with 13 bases between them. There are 16 residues in the CDR3. CDR3 nucleotide sequence: TGTGCCAGCAGCTCGCGACCTGGGCGCTCTGGAAACACCATATATTTT. This codes for CASSSRPGRSGNTIYF. The whole variable domain, remainder taken from reference TRBV7-2 and TRBJ1-3, is GAGVSQSPSNKVTEKGKDVELRCDPISGHTALYWYRQSLGQGLEFLIYFQGNSAPDKSGLPSDRFSAERTGGSVSTLTIQRTQQEDSAVYLCASSSRPGRSGNTIYFGEGSWLTVV.

A few counts support this clone. The gene calls are TRBV7-2 and TRBJ2-2; no clear D gene. Between the trimmed V and J ends, which lost 2 bases and 13 bases, there was a span of 11 bases. CDR1 and CDR2 (germline): SGHTA, FQGNSA. This CDR3 spans 12 amino acids. The CDR3: CASSLIQGGLFF. CDR3 in DNA: TGTGCCAGCAGCTTAATACAAGGCGGGCTGTTTTTT.